This T cell receptor (beta chain) was sequenced for a study of T cells in Graves' hyperthyroidism and ophthalmopathy. What was amplified from RNA transcripts were TCR beta CDR3 regions. HTBI primers drove first-round RT-PCR of the TCR CDR3. TCRdb redid the calling of the multiplex PCR reads with MiXCR, one entry per CDR3 protein. The data hold roughly 500,000 distinct CDR3 sequences, with roughly 13% observed a single time. General study findings and limits: Ophthalmopathy was identified by the model a median roughly six months ahead of onset.

Note on this clonotype: What it recognizes is unknown.

Sequencing was carried out using blood. The receptor was isolated from a woman in her twenties or thirties with Graves' hyperthyroidism that later progressed to Graves' ophthalmopathy.

CDR3 residues: CASSEVAGRVSGYTF. The DNA of the CDR3 is TGTGCCAGCAGTGAGGTCGCTGGCAGGGTTTCTGGCTACACCTTC. V gene TRBV28 combines with J gene TRBJ1-2; TRBD1 is a possible D gene (5 bases). V lost 5 bases to trimming and J lost 7 bases, with 20 bases between them. The V gene's germline CDR1 is MDHEN and CDR2 SYDVKM. This CDR3 is 15 amino acids long.